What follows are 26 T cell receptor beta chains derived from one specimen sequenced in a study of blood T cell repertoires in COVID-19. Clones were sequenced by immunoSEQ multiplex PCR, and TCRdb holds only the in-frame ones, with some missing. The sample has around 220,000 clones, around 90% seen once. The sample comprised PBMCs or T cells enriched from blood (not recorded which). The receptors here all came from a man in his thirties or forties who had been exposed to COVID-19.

The CDR3 DNA reads TGTGCCAGCAGTCTCAAGGGGGGGGTTGGAGCTTTCTTT. Residues: CASSLKGGVGAFF. V gene TRBV12-3 or TRBV12-4 combines with J gene TRBJ1-1, with D possibly being TRBD1 (6 bases). The CDR3 spans 13 residues. Trimming removed 5 bases from V and 10 bases from J, with 17 bases in between.

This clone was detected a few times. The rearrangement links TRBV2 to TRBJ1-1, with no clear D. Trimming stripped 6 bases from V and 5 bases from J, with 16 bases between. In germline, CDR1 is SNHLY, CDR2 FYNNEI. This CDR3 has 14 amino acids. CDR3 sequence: CASRGDGLTTEAFF. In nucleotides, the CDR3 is TGTGCCAGCAGGGGAGACGGACTGACAACTGAAGCTTTCTTT.

The chain's CDR3 is CASSLDGGTPNTEAFF. CDR3 bases: TGTGCCAGCAGTTTGGATGGGGGGACCCCGAACACTGAAGCTTTCTTT. V usage is TRBV27 and J usage is TRBJ1-1, with D possibly TRBD1 on 5 matching bases. Germline V lookup: CDR1 MNHEY, CDR2 SMNVEV (reference sequence). CDR3 length: 16 amino acids. Trimming took 3 bases from V and 1 from J, leaving 15 bases between them.

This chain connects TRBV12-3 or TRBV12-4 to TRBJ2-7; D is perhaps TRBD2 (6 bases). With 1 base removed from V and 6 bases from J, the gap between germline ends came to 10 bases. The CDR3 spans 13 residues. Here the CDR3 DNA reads TGTGCCAGCAGTTTAGGGAGGGTTCGCGAGCAGTACTTC. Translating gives CASSLGRVREQYF.

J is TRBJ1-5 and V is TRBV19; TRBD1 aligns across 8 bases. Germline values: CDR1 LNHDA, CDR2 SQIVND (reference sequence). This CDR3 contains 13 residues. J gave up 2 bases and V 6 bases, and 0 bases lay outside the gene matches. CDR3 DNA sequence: TGTGCCAGTAGGGACAGGGGCAATCAGCCCCAGCATTTT. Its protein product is CASRDRGNQPQHF. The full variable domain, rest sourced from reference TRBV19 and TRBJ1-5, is DGGITQSPKYLFRKEGQNVTLSCEQNLNHDAMYWYRQDPGQGLRLIYYSQIVNDFQKGDIAEGYSVSREKKESFPLTVTSAQKNPTAFYLCASRDRGNQPQHFGDGTRLSIL.

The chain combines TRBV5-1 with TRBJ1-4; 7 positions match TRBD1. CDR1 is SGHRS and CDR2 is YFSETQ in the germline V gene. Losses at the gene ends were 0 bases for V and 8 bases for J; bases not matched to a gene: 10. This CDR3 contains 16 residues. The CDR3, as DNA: TGCGCCAGCAGCTTGGGAAACCGGGACAGTAGAGAAAAACTGTTTTTT. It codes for CASSLGNRDSREKLFF.

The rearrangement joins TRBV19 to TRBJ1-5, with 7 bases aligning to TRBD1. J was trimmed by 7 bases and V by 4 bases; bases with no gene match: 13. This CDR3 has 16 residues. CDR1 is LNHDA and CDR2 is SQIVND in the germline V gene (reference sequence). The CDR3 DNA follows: TGTGCCAGTAGTAAGTACGGGCAGGGGGTTCGACAGCCCCAGCATTTT. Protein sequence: CASSKYGQGVRQPQHF.

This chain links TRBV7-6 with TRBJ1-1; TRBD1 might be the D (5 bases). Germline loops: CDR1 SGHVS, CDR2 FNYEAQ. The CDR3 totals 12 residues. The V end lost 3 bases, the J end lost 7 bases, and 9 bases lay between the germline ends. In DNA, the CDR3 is TGTGCCAGCAGCTTGGCTACAGGTGAAGCTTTCTTT. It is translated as CASSLATGEAFF.

The CDR3 reads CASSPLGLNEQFF. The CDR3 DNA follows: TGTGCCAGCAGCCCGCTGGGGCTCAATGAGCAGTTCTTC. V gene TRBV9 combines with J gene TRBJ2-1; D is perhaps TRBD1 (5 bases). V was shortened by 4 bases and J by 6 bases, with 11 bases between the two germline ends. CDR1 and CDR2 from the germline V gene are SGDLS and YYNGEE. The CDR3 is 13 residues long.

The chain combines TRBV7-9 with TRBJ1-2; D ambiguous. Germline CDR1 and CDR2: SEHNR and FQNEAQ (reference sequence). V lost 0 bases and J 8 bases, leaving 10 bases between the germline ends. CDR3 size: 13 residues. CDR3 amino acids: CASSLAGGVGYTF. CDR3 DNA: TGTGCCAGCAGCTTAGCAGGCGGGGTCGGCTACACCTTC.

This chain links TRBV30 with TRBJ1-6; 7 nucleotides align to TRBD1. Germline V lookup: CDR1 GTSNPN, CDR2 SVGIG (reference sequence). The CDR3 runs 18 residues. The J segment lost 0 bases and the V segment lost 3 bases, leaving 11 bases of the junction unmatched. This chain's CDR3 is CAWRDNRQGFSYNSPLHF. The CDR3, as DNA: TGTGCCTGGAGGGATAATCGACAGGGATTCTCCTATAATTCACCCCTCCACTTT.

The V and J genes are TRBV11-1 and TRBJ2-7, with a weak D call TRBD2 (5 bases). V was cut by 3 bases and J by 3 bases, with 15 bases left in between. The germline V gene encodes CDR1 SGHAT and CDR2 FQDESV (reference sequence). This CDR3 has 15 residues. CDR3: CASSFSGGGSYEQYF. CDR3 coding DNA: TGTGCCAGCAGCTTTTCAGGTGGAGGTAGCTACGAGCAGTACTTC.

CDR3 amino acids: CASSHIRQIGADTQYF. As DNA, the CDR3 is TGTGCCAGCAGCCACATACGCCAGATCGGGGCAGATACGCAGTATTTT. The chain combines TRBV4-2 with TRBJ2-3, with D maybe TRBD2 (5 bases). Trimming pared 3 bases from V and 4 bases from J, leaving 17 bases between. Looked up from germline, CDR1 is LGHNA and CDR2 is YNFKEQ. The CDR3 runs to 16 residues.

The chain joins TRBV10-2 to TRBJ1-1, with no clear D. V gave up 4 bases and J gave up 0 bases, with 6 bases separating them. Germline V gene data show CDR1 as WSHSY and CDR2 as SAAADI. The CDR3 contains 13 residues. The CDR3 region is CASSVGLNTEAFF. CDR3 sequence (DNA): TGCGCCAGCAGTGTGGGCCTGAACACTGAAGCTTTCTTT.

CDR3 in amino acids: CASRNGYNEQFF. The CDR3 coding sequence is TGTGCCAGCAGAAACGGTTACAATGAGCAGTTCTTC. The chain uses TRBV27 and TRBJ2-1; D ambiguous. CDR3 size: 12 residues. Per the germline V gene, CDR1 is MNHEY and CDR2 is SMNVEV (reference sequence). Trimming removed 6 bases from V and 4 bases from J, with 7 bases in between.

In DNA, the CDR3 is TGTGCCAGCTCACCACCGGTGGGGGGAGGAACGGGCTCCTACGAGCAGTACTTC. Translated: CASSPPVGGGTGSYEQYF. The chain is built from TRBV18 and TRBJ2-7, with D possibly matching TRBD2 (6 bases). Per germline, CDR1 KGHSH and CDR2 LQKENI. The CDR3 contains 18 residues. The ends were cut back, 0 bases at V and 0 bases at J, with 18 bases in the middle.

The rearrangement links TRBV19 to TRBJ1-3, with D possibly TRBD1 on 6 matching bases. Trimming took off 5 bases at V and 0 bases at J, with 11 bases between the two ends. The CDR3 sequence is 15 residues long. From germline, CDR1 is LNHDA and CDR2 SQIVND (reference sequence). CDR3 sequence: CASSPRGNSGNTIYF. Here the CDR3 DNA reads TGTGCCAGTAGTCCCAGGGGAAACTCTGGAAACACCATATATTTT.

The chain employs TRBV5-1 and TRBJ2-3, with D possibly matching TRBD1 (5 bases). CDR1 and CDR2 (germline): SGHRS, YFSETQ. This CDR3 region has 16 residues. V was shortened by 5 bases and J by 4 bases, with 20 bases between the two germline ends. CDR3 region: CASSTYSGKFADTQYF. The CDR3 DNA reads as TGCGCCAGCAGTACCTATTCAGGGAAATTTGCAGATACGCAGTATTTT.

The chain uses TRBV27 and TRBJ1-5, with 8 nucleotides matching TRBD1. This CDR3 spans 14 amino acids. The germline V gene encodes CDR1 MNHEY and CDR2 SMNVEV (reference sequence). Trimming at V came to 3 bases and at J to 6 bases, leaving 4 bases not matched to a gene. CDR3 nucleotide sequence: TGTGCCAGCAGTTTGGGACAGGAGGGTCAGCCCCAGCATTTT. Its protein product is CASSLGQEGQPQHF.

In DNA form, the CDR3 reads TGTGCCAGCAGCCCGGGGTACAATTCACCCCTCCACTTT. Translation: CASSPGYNSPLHF. The J gene is TRBJ1-6, the V gene TRBV14; D remains unclear. V gave up 4 bases and J gave up 7 bases, with 8 bases separating them. Looked up from germline, CDR1 is SGHDN and CDR2 is FVKESK. The CDR3 sequence is 13 residues long.

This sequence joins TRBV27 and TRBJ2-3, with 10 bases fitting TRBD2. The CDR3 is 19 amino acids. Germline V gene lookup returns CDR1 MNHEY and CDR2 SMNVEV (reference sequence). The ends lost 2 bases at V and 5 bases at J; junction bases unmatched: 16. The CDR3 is CASSLHPVGPSGGVDTQYF. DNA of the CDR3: TGTGCCAGCAGTTTACACCCCGTTGGCCCCAGCGGGGGGGTAGATACGCAGTATTTT.

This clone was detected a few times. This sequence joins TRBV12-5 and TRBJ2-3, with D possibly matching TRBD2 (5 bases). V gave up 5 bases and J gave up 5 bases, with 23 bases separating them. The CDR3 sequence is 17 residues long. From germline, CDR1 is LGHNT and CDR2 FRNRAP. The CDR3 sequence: CASGLSYSSGIGDTQYF. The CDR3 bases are TGTGCTAGTGGTCTATCCTATTCCAGCGGTATTGGAGATACGCAGTATTTT.

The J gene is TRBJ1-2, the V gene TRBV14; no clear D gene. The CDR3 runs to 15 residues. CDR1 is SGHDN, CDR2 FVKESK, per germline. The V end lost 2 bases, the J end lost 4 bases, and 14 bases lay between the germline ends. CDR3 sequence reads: CASSQSGRRLYGYTF. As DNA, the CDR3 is TGTGCCAGCAGCCAATCGGGTCGACGACTCTATGGCTACACCTTC.

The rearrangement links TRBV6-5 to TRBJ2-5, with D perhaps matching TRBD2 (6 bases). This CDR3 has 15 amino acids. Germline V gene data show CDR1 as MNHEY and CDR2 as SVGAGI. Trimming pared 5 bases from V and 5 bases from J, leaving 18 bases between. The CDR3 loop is CASSNWAGNRETQYF. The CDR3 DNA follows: TGTGCCAGCAGTAATTGGGCGGGGAACCGGGAGACCCAGTACTTC.

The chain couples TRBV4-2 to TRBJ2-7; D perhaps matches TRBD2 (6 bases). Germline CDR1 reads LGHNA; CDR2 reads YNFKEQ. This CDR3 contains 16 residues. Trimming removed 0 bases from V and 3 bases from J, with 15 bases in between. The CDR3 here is CASSQEVGGTDYEQYF. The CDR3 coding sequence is TGTGCCAGCAGCCAAGAGGTTGGCGGGACGGACTACGAGCAGTACTTC.

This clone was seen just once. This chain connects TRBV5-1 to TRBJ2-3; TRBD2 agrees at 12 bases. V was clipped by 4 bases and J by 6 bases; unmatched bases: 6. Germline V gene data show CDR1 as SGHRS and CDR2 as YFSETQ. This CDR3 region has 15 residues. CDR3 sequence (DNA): TGCGCCAGCAGCCCCGGTGGACTAGCGGGGGATACGCAGTATTTT. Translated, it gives CASSPGGLAGDTQYF.